This paragraph reports one T cell receptor (beta chain). Its specificity is not known. This entry comes from a study of cytomegalovirus exposure and HLA in healthy donors. Overall study results and limits: Certain sequence variants were highly shared and formed a cluster, and this cluster was likely a sequencing artifact. In a later analysis, TCR association rates varied by HLA locus: DRB1 most, HLA-C fewest.

V lost 8 bases and J lost 1, with 21 bases in between. Germline values: CDR1 MRHNA, CDR2 SNTAGT. The CDR3 sequence is 16 residues long. Primers for the PCR totalled 60 Vbeta and 13 Jbeta. In the authors' methods: A later analysis tallied about 80 million unique TCR beta chains, some 12 million of them shared. TCRdb keeps only in-frame clones here, not all; method: immunoSEQ multiplex PCR. For V, J and clone size, that table is used; D and trimming come from the DNA. The sample includes some 130,000 clones, roughly 63% of them seen just once. Source material: PBMCs. The V and J genes are TRBV6-4 and TRBJ2-7; possible D gene TRBD2, 7 bases. This sequence originates from a man aged 25 to 45 in good health and CMV-seropositive. The CDR3 is CASAKGRRGGSYEQYF. The CDR3 DNA follows: TGTGCCAGCGCAAAGGGTCGAAGGGGGGGGTCCTACGAGCAGTACTTC.